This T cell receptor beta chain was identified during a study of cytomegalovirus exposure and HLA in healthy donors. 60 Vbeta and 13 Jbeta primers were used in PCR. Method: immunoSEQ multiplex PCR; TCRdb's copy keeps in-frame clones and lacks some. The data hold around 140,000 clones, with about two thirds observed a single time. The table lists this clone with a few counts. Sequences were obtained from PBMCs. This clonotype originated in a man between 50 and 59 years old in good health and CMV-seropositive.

The CDR3 spells CASSLGAVRSYEQYF. The CDR3 nucleotides read TGCGCCAGCAGCTTGGGTGCGGTTCGATCCTACGAGCAGTACTTC. The V gene is TRBV5-1, the J gene TRBJ2-7; no firm D call. Germline lookup yields CDR1 SGHRS and CDR2 YFSETQ. V lost 0 bases and J 1 base, leaving 11 bases between the germline ends. This CDR3 is built from 15 residues.